This TCR beta chain is from a study of early T cells in non-severe SARS-CoV-2 infection. Germline V CDR1 and CDR2: LGHNA, YSLEER. The CDR3 length is 15 residues. Trimming stripped 0 bases from V and 4 bases from J, with 12 bases between. One entry per CDR3 protein results from TCRdb running MiXCR on the 5' RACE reads. The sample gives about 22,000 distinct CDR3 sequences, 4% to 5% of which show up once; roughly 15% is in the top ten. This clonotype has at least ten counts. Material for sequencing was whole blood. The TCR comes from an adult who was a healthcare worker with PCR-confirmed SARS-CoV-2 infection or an uninfected control (not recorded which). This chain links TRBV4-3 with TRBJ1-2; D unresolved. The CDR3 spells CASSQEWEGIYGYTF. The CDR3 DNA follows: TGCGCCAGCAGCCAAGAATGGGAGGGAATCTATGGCTACACCTTC.